What follows is one TCR beta chain and its context. Its antigen is unknown. Genomic DNA belonging to each subset was distributed in equal measure over several immunoSEQ plates. The assay was immunoSEQ multiplex PCR, and TCRdb's table has in-frame clones only and misses some. The sample contains 950,000 to 1,100,000 clones, approximately 72% of which appear only once. The entry originates in a study of shared clonotypes between healthy human individuals. Study-wide results and limits: The four-donor shared clonotypes exceeded non-shared clonotypes in generation probability, with non-shared ones scoring lower. Across a few donors, naive CD4 shared roughly 5%, naive CD8 more than 3%, memory CD4 2.3%, memory CD8 roughly 0.37%.

CDR3 size: 15 residues. The sequence came from a man between 18 and 35 years old in good health. This chain uses TRBV21-1 with TRBJ2-7; the D segment call TRBD1 is taken from the table without a DNA check. TRBV21-1 is termed a pseudogene. Sequencing used memory CD4+ T cells sorted from blood. The subset denotes: CD45RA-negative fraction. The CDR3 loop is CAPSPHRVVSYEQYF. DNA for the CDR3: TGTGCCCCCTCACCCCACAGAGTCGTATCCTACGAGCAGTACTTC.